This TCR beta chain was found in a study of blood T cell repertoires in COVID-19. Some clones are missing from TCRdb's copy, which holds only in-frame ones; the method was immunoSEQ multiplex PCR. Of a few hundred thousand clones in the sample, around four fifths were seen once. Individuals drawn from around 24 US areas were about 18 to 90 years old. In assigning cohorts, the study relied on participant-reported clinical history. The germline V and J ends were trimmed by 2 bases and 3 bases, with 14 bases remaining between them. The CDR3 runs to 15 residues. The chain carries TRBV5-7 and TRBJ1-1; D may be TRBD1 (6 bases). TRBV5-7 qualifies as an ORF whose function is uncertain. Sequencing used PBMCs or T cells enriched from blood (not recorded which). The origin of this receptor is a man aged 35 to 55 who had recovered from COVID-19. The CDR3 DNA follows: TGTGCCAGCAGCTTAAAACAGGGATTGTACACTGAAGCTTTCTTT. This translates into CASSLKQGLYTEAFF.